These 16 T cell receptor beta chains were sequenced from one sample in a study of CD8 T cells in ankylosing spondylitis. Broader study findings: Ankylosing spondylitis blood appeared to carry a characteristic TCR beta motif of roughly 8 highly homologous variants.

MiXCR was run by TCRdb on the 5' RACE reads, yielding one entry per CDR3 protein. The table records hundreds of thousands of distinct CDR3 sequences, approximately 12% of them present only once. The antigens these receptors bind are not known. Sequenced: blood, either unsorted or a sorted T cell fraction (not recorded which). These TCRs come from a male donor with ankylosing spondylitis.

The table lists this clonotype with a few counts. The CDR3 reads CASSPPGQGAHEQYF. The CDR3 region has the DNA TGTGCCAGCAGTCCACCGGGACAGGGAGCCCACGAGCAGTACTTC. The chain recombines TRBV28 with TRBJ2-7, with 9 bases fitting TRBD1. The CDR3 runs to 15 residues. Losses at the gene ends were 5 bases for V and 5 bases for J; bases not matched to a gene: 10. Germline CDR1 reads MDHEN; CDR2 reads SYDVKM.

V is TRBV6-1 and J is TRBJ2-7; D unclear. Trimming took off 7 bases at V and 6 bases at J, with 16 bases between the two ends. This CDR3 has 13 residues. Germline CDR1 and CDR2: MNHNS and SASEGT. DNA for the CDR3: TGTGCCAGCACCCCACGGAGAGGTAGCGAGCAGTACTTC. It translates to CASTPRRGSEQYF.

This clonotype was seen at least ten times. The V and J genes are TRBV6-2 or TRBV6-3 and TRBJ1-5; D possibly corresponds to TRBD1 (5 bases). The CDR3 runs 13 residues. Between the trimmed V and J ends, which lost 8 bases and 0 bases, there was a span of 8 bases. The germline CDR1 and CDR2 sequences are MNHEY and SVGEGT. The CDR3 sequence: CASGGYSNQPQHF. CDR3 nucleotide sequence: TGTGCCAGCGGGGGATATAGCAATCAGCCCCAGCATTTT.

This clonotype came up a few times. The rearrangement joins TRBV5-1 to TRBJ2-7; TRBD1 or TRBD2 may be the D gene (5 bases each). Germline CDR1 reads SGHRS; CDR2 reads YFSETQ. Trimming removed 3 bases from V and 6 bases from J, with 16 bases in between. The CDR3 length is 14 residues. The CDR3 region has the DNA TGCGCCAGCAGCTCTAGGGGAGAGGGGCGCGAGCAGTACTTC. Translated, it gives CASSSRGEGREQYF.

This clonotype showed up many times. The V and J genes are TRBV4-2 and TRBJ2-5; D is undetermined. Trimming removed 1 base from V and 3 bases from J, with 15 bases in between. This CDR3 has 16 residues. Germline CDR1 reads LGHNA; CDR2 reads YNFKEQ. The DNA for the CDR3 is TGTGCCAGCAGCCAAGGAGGAATGGTGGGAAAAGAGACCCAGTACTTC. Its protein product is CASSQGGMVGKETQYF.

This clonotype was observed at least ten times. DNA for the CDR3: TGCAGCGTTGAAGACGGGGGCACAGATACGCAGTATTTT. Protein sequence: CSVEDGGTDTQYF. The rearrangement links TRBV29-1 to TRBJ2-3; D may be TRBD2 (5 bases). Germline V gene sequence: CDR1 SQVTM, CDR2 ANQGSEA. The CDR3 loop spans 13 amino acids. Trimming took off 0 bases at V and 1 base at J, with 5 bases between the two ends.

This clonotype was detected ten times or more. The chain combines TRBV6-2 or TRBV6-3 with TRBJ1-5; D uncertain. CDR1 and CDR2 from the germline V gene are MNHEY and SVGEGT. The CDR3 consists of 12 residues. The V end lost 2 bases, the J end lost 5 bases, and 4 bases lay between the germline ends. CDR3 DNA: TGTGCCAGCAGTTACCGGTATCAGCCCCAGCATTTT. It yields the protein CASSYRYQPQHF.

At least ten counts were recorded for this clonotype. V gene TRBV29-1 combines with J gene TRBJ2-5; the D gene could be TRBD1 or TRBD2 (6 bases each). V lost 7 bases, J lost 1 base, and 16 bases lay in between. Looked up from germline, CDR1 is SQVTM and CDR2 is ANQGSEA. The CDR3 runs to 14 residues. CDR3 region: CSATRGVLQETQYF. The CDR3 coding sequence is TGCAGCGCTACGAGGGGGGTCCTCCAAGAGACCCAGTACTTC.

This clonotype was detected ten times or more. The genes are TRBV7-2 and TRBJ1-1; D gene ambiguous. The CDR3 consists of 15 residues. The germline V and J ends were trimmed by 1 base and 4 bases, with 13 bases remaining between them. Germline values: CDR1 SGHTA, CDR2 FQGNSA. CDR3 residues: CASSLEGSSGTEAFF. The CDR3, as DNA: TGTGCCAGCAGCTTAGAGGGCAGTTCGGGCACTGAAGCTTTCTTT.

This rearrangement joins TRBV29-1 to TRBJ2-3; no firm D call. Between the trimmed V and J ends, which lost 3 bases and 0 bases, there was a span of 7 bases. Germline CDR1 reads SQVTM; CDR2 reads ANQGSEA. CDR3 length: 13 residues. The CDR3 sequence is CSVDGSSTDTQYF. In nucleotides, the CDR3 is TGCAGCGTTGACGGCTCGAGCACAGATACGCAGTATTTT.

This clonotype has ten or more counts. The chain uses TRBV15 and TRBJ2-7; D gene unclear. The CDR3 runs to 14 residues. Trimming shortened V by 0 bases and J by 4 bases, and 10 bases separated the two germline ends. Germline V CDR1 and CDR2: LNHNV, YYDKDF (reference sequence). The CDR3 DNA reads TGTGCCACCAGCAGAGATCCTGGGTCGTACGAGCAGTACTTC. Amino acids: CATSRDPGSYEQYF.

This clonotype has only a few counts. V usage is TRBV4-3 and J usage is TRBJ1-1; D gene unclear. The CDR3 extends over 16 amino acids. V was trimmed by 1 base and J by 0 bases, leaving 12 bases between them. CDR1 is LGHNA, CDR2 YSLEER, per germline. This CDR3 reads CASSQAGITLNTEAFF. In nucleotides, the CDR3 is TGCGCCAGCAGCCAAGCCGGTATCACTTTGAACACTGAAGCTTTCTTT.

This clonotype has at least ten counts. V usage is TRBV29-1 and J usage is TRBJ2-1, with TRBD2 as a possible D gene (7 bases). This CDR3 contains 14 residues. The germline V gene has CDR1 SQVTM and CDR2 ANQGSEA. V was shortened by 4 bases and J by 0 bases, with 10 bases between the two germline ends. CDR3 protein: CSVAAGASYNEQFF. The CDR3 DNA follows: TGCAGCGTTGCTGCGGGGGCCTCCTACAATGAGCAGTTCTTC.

This clonotype appeared many times. The rearrangement uses TRBV12-3 or TRBV12-4 and TRBJ1-2; D gene uncertain. This CDR3 region has 13 residues. V was clipped by 5 bases and J by 8 bases, with 15 bases between them. The CDR3 coding sequence is TGTGCCAGCAGTCCTAGGCAGTCGGGGGGCTACACCTTC. Protein sequence: CASSPRQSGGYTF.

This clonotype was found a few times. One end of the junction is discordant with germline, which a read error may explain. The chain carries TRBV7-7 and TRBJ2-5, with D perhaps TRBD1 or TRBD2 (5 bases each). The CDR3 length is 14 residues. Germline lookup yields CDR1 SSHAT and CDR2 FNYEAQ (reference sequence). The CDR3 spells CASSPGPSVGTQYF. CDR3 nucleotide sequence: TGTGCTAGCAGCCCGGGGCCCTCCGTAGGGACCCAGTACTTC.

J is TRBJ1-1 and V is TRBV20-1; D is perhaps TRBD1 (5 bases). V gave up 0 bases and J gave up 3 bases, with 11 bases separating them. Per germline, CDR1 DFQATT and CDR2 SNEGSKA (reference sequence). The CDR3 extends over 14 amino acids. The DNA of the CDR3 is TGCAGTGCTAGAGATCAGGGCGGGTACACTGAAGCTTTCTTT. Translating gives CSARDQGGYTEAFF.